Reported below is one TCR beta chain. This specimen belongs to a study of T-cell memory formation after mild COVID-19. Deletions cut 0 bases from V and 6 bases from J, with 15 bases between. This CDR3 has 15 amino acids. Germline CDR1 is MNHNS and CDR2 is SASEGT. Amplification by 5'RACE using constant-segment primers produced TCR alpha and TCR beta cDNA libraries that carried sample barcodes and UMIs. TCRdb reprocessed the 5' RACE reads with MiXCR, giving one entry per CDR3 protein. The sample lists about 350,000 distinct CDR3 sequences, 13% to 15% occurring once. Sequencing was performed on PBMCs or a T cell subset sorted from them (not recorded which). The TCR was taken from a man younger than 30 who had mild COVID-19 (a few samples of this study predate the infection). Cell type and time point are not known. This chain joins TRBV6-1 and TRBJ2-7, with no clear D. This CDR3 reads CASSEARQALAEQYF. The CDR3 region has the DNA TGTGCCAGCAGTGAAGCGCGGCAGGCTTTGGCCGAGCAGTACTTC.